The 6 T cell receptor beta chains given below trace back to one sample, sequenced in a study of T cells after yellow fever vaccination. TCRdb re-called the 5' RACE reads through MiXCR, storing one row per CDR3 protein. The sample shows hundreds of thousands of distinct CDR3 sequences, around 20% of them seen only once. Sequenced material: PBMCs, taken before the yellow fever booster vaccination. These TCRs come from a young man who received the YFV17D yellow fever vaccine.

This rearrangement joins TRBV6-5 to TRBJ2-3; 11 bases map to TRBD1. CDR1 is MNHEY, CDR2 SVGAGI, per germline. V trimming: 5 bases; J trimming: 4 bases; junction bases outside the gene matches: 11. The CDR3 totals 17 residues. Written as DNA, the CDR3 is TGTGCCAGCAGTCCAAGCCGGACAGGGGGCGAGTCAGATACGCAGTATTTT. Its protein product is CASSPSRTGGESDTQYF.

In its sample, this clonotype was seen a few times. CDR3 sequence: CSAGVGTAGGETQYF. For the CDR3, the DNA is TGCAGTGCTGGTGTAGGGACTGCGGGAGGAGAGACCCAGTACTTC. This chain joins TRBV20-1 and TRBJ2-5; TRBD2 agrees at 8 bases. V lost 5 bases, J lost 4 bases, and 12 bases stayed unmatched. The V gene's germline CDR1 is DFQATT and CDR2 SNEGSKA (reference sequence). CDR3 length: 15 amino acids.

The genes are TRBV7-9 and TRBJ2-2; the D gene is possibly TRBD2 (7 bases). The V gene lost 7 bases and the J gene lost 0 bases, with 21 bases spanning the gap. CDR1 is SEHNR, CDR2 FQNEAQ, per germline (reference sequence). The CDR3 loop spans 18 amino acids. The CDR3 DNA reads as TGTGCCAGCACCAGGCCTAGGGGGGGAGCTGCGAACACCGGGGAGCTGTTTTTT. It yields the protein CASTRPRGGAANTGELFF.

This clonotype was found a few times. The V call is TRBV4-2, the J call TRBJ1-2; D is uncertain. This CDR3 has 15 amino acids. Germline V gene data show CDR1 as LGHNA and CDR2 as YNFKEQ. V was clipped by 0 bases and J by 4 bases, with 12 bases between them. CDR3 in amino acids: CASSQEREVGYGYTF. The CDR3 bases are TGTGCCAGCAGCCAAGAGAGGGAGGTTGGCTATGGCTACACCTTC.

The rearrangement joins TRBV7-9 to TRBJ1-5, with unresolved D. This CDR3 region has 15 residues. The V end was cut by 4 bases, the J end by 1 base, with 11 bases between. Germline V gene sequence: CDR1 SEHNR, CDR2 FQNEAQ (reference sequence). CDR3 DNA sequence: TGTGCCAGCAGCTCCGGAAGGGAGAGCAATCAGCCCCAGCATTTT. It is translated as CASSSGRESNQPQHF.

The chain employs TRBV4-1 and TRBJ1-4, with 9 nucleotides matching TRBD1. CDR3 length: 20 residues. V trimming: 4 bases; J trimming: 0 bases; junction bases outside the gene matches: 15. Germline lookup yields CDR1 MGHRA and CDR2 YSYEKL. The DNA for the CDR3 is TGCGCCAGCAGCCGGACAGGGGACGCGATGGCATTTGCAACTAATGAAAAACTGTTTTTT. Translation: CASSRTGDAMAFATNEKLFF.